Shown below are 29 T cell receptor beta chains from a single sample sequenced in a study of blood T cells in healthy people across ages. PCR was performed a second time for about 7 to 11 cycles using a sample-barcoded 5' primer and a J-beta primer mix. TCRdb passed the 5' RACE reads through MiXCR, listing each CDR3 protein once. The repertoire includes 700,000 to 900,000 distinct CDR3 sequences, approximately 53% of them detected once, and approximately 40% sits in the top ten. What was sequenced was blood. The receptors originated from a man aged 80 or over in good health.

The chain employs TRBV4-2 and TRBJ1-6; a possible D gene is TRBD1 (6 bases). The V and J ends lost 3 bases and 10 bases respectively, with 10 bases between them. Germline loops: CDR1 LGHNA, CDR2 YNFKEQ. CDR3 length: 13 residues. The CDR3 bases are TGTGCCAGCAGCCACAAGGGGGAATCACCCCTCCACTTT. It specifies CASSHKGESPLHF.

The rearrangement uses TRBV4-1 and TRBJ2-7; 11 bases agree with TRBD2. Germline loops: CDR1 MGHRA, CDR2 YSYEKL. The CDR3 runs to 18 residues. Trimming cost V 0 bases and J 1 base; bases outside gene matches: 8. CDR3 sequence: CASSQEGTSGVGSYEQYF. The DNA for the CDR3 is TGCGCCAGCAGCCAAGAGGGGACTAGCGGAGTGGGATCCTACGAGCAGTACTTC.

CDR3 in DNA: TGTGCCAGCAGCCCTAAGTGGGGGAGAGCTGAAGCTTTCTTT. It translates to CASSPKWGRAEAFF. V is TRBV13 and J is TRBJ1-1; weak D call: TRBD1 (5 bases). With 5 bases removed from V and 6 bases from J, the gap between germline ends came to 16 bases. This CDR3 contains 14 residues. Germline V CDR1 and CDR2: PRHDT, FYEKMQ (reference sequence).

Ten or more counts support this clonotype. V and J are TRBV7-2 and TRBJ2-7; D possibly corresponds to TRBD1 (5 bases). V gave up 5 bases and J gave up 0 bases, with 14 bases separating them. Germline-derived CDR1 and CDR2 are SGHTA and FQGNSA. The CDR3 length is 15 residues. CDR3 region: CASSPMPGSSYEQYF. The CDR3 DNA is TGTGCCAGCAGCCCTATGCCAGGGTCCTCCTACGAGCAGTACTTC.

The V call is TRBV12-3 or TRBV12-4, the J call TRBJ2-5; D is unclear. The ends were cut back, 5 bases at V and 5 bases at J, with 21 bases in the middle. The CDR3 loop spans 16 amino acids. The CDR3 DNA reads TGTGCCAGCAGTCCCTCTTATTGGCCCGATAGCGAGACCCAGTACTTC. Translating gives CASSPSYWPDSETQYF.

This clonotype was seen only a few times. The chain has TRBV4-1 and TRBJ2-7; 9 nucleotides agree with TRBD1. This CDR3 spans 16 amino acids. Germline lookup yields CDR1 MGHRA and CDR2 YSYEKL. J was trimmed by 3 bases and V by 0 bases; bases with no gene match: 6. DNA of the CDR3: TGCGCCAGCAGCCAAGATGCCGGGACAGGGTTCTACGAGCAGTACTTC. This codes for CASSQDAGTGFYEQYF.

This chain links TRBV25-1 with TRBJ2-7, with D uncertain. Gene TRBJ2-5 matches the end of the DNA better, so the J call may be wrong. This CDR3 contains 14 residues. From germline, CDR1 is MGHDK and CDR2 SYGVNS. This CDR3 reads CASSPTETLETQYF. The CDR3 coding sequence is TGTGCCAGCAGTCCGACGGAAACCCTAGAGACCCAGTACTTC.

This clonotype was seen once. The V gene is TRBV6-1, the J gene TRBJ2-5; D not resolved. The DNA end favors TRBJ2-7, so the J call may be wrong. Germline V CDR1 and CDR2: MNHNS, SASEGT. The CDR3 is 13 residues long. Written as DNA, the CDR3 is TGTGCCAGCAGGGTCCTTTTTTCCTACGAGCAGTACTTC. Its protein is CASRVLFSYEQYF.

The chain carries TRBV9 and TRBJ2-3, with D perhaps TRBD1 or TRBD2 (7 bases each). Germline CDR1 reads SGDLS; CDR2 reads YYNGEE. The ends were cut back, 3 bases at V and 2 bases at J, with 25 bases in the middle. This CDR3 is 19 amino acids long. The CDR3, as DNA: TGTGCCAGCAGCGGCCCAGGGGGGGACGGAGGAGCAAACACAGATACGCAGTATTTT. Translated: CASSGPGGDGGANTDTQYF.

This sequence joins TRBV7-9 and TRBJ1-1; TRBD1 agrees at 7 bases. CDR3 size: 15 residues. V lost 5 bases and J lost 0; bases outside the gene matches: 6. Per germline, CDR1 SEHNR and CDR2 FQNEAQ (reference sequence). The CDR3, as DNA: TGTGCCAGCAGCCCAGGGGGGGAAATGAACACTGAAGCTTTCTTT. Its translation is CASSPGGEMNTEAFF.

V is TRBV7-6 and J is TRBJ2-1; 7 nucleotides align to TRBD2. The trim removed 5 bases at V and 9 bases at J, leaving 4 bases unmatched. The CDR3 has 12 amino acids. Germline V CDR1 and CDR2: SGHVS, FNYEAQ. CDR3 bases: TGTGCCAGCAGCCCCATAGCGGGTGAGCAGTTCTTC. Translation: CASSPIAGEQFF.

This clonotype was seen a few times. The chain employs TRBV5-1 and TRBJ2-7; no clear D gene. The germline V and J ends were trimmed by 0 bases and 1 base, with 8 bases remaining between them. CDR1 and CDR2 from the germline V gene are SGHRS and YFSETQ. The CDR3 totals 14 residues. The chain's CDR3 is CASSLGVRSYEQYF. The CDR3 DNA is TGCGCCAGCAGCTTGGGAGTCAGATCCTACGAGCAGTACTTC.

The chain recombines TRBV4-2 with TRBJ2-5, with D possibly TRBD1 on 6 matching bases. Germline values: CDR1 LGHNA, CDR2 YNFKEQ. This CDR3 is 15 amino acids long. Trimming took off 0 bases at V and 3 bases at J, with 11 bases between the two ends. CDR3 loop: CASSQERHREETQYF. The CDR3 bases are TGTGCCAGCAGCCAAGAGAGGCACAGGGAAGAGACCCAGTACTTC.

This clonotype has a handful of counts. The rearrangement uses TRBV29-1 and TRBJ2-3; 15 nucleotides agree with TRBD2. V was clipped by 4 bases and J by 14 bases; unmatched bases: 10. The CDR3 consists of 14 residues. In germline, CDR1 is SQVTM, CDR2 ANQGSEA. DNA for the CDR3: TGCAGCGTTGTGGGACTAGCGGGAGGACTATACGCGTATTTT. Translated: CSVVGLAGGLYAYF.

This clonotype was seen only a few times. V gene TRBV20-1 combines with J gene TRBJ2-4; 9 bases agree with TRBD2. The CDR3 is 15 amino acids. CDR1 and CDR2 (germline): DFQATT, SNEGSKA (reference sequence). With V trimmed by 6 bases and J by 13 bases, 19 bases remained unmatched. CDR3: CSAVLPGLADNEQYF. CDR3 DNA: TGCAGTGCGGTTTTACCGGGACTAGCAGACAATGAGCAGTACTTC.

This clonotype came up a few times. The chain couples TRBV6-4 to TRBJ1-2; the D gene is possibly TRBD1 (6 bases). Per germline, CDR1 MRHNA and CDR2 SNTAGT. V lost 5 bases, J lost 2 bases, and 9 bases lay in between. There are 13 residues in the CDR3. The CDR3 DNA is TGTGCCAGCAGTACAGGGAAAAACTATGGCTACACCTTC. It codes for CASSTGKNYGYTF.

This clonotype was seen a few times. This rearrangement joins TRBV10-3 to TRBJ2-3; weak D call: TRBD1 (6 bases). With 4 bases removed from V and 6 bases from J, the gap between germline ends came to 8 bases. The CDR3 contains 12 residues. Per germline, CDR1 ENHRY and CDR2 SYGVKD. Here the CDR3 DNA reads TGTGCCATCAGTGGCCAGGGGGATACGCAGTATTTT. Its protein is CAISGQGDTQYF.

This clonotype was seen many times. The V call is TRBV27, the J call TRBJ2-1; D uncertain. The germline V gene encodes CDR1 MNHEY and CDR2 SMNVEV (reference sequence). Trimming removed 3 bases at V and 7 bases at J, with 10 bases between. This CDR3 region has 13 residues. In DNA form, the CDR3 reads TGTGCCAGCAGTTTTAGCAGTCCGAATGAGCAGTTCTTC. Translating gives CASSFSSPNEQFF.

This clonotype was counted a few times. The V call is TRBV12-3 or TRBV12-4, the J call TRBJ2-2; 9 bases line up with TRBD2. The CDR3 loop spans 17 amino acids. Unmatched junction bases numbered 9, after V lost 3 bases and J lost 4 bases. CDR3 in DNA: TGTGCCAGCAGTTTGGGGTTAGCGGGAGAGCGCACCGGGGAGCTGTTTTTT. Translating gives CASSLGLAGERTGELFF.

The chain uses TRBV24-1 and TRBJ1-1; a possible D gene is TRBD1 (5 bases). From germline, CDR1 is KGHDR and CDR2 SFDVKD. V lost 3 bases, J lost 4 bases, and 5 bases lay in between. The CDR3 runs 12 residues. CDR3: CATSDGGTEAFF. The CDR3 bases are TGTGCCACCAGTGATGGGGGCACTGAAGCTTTCTTT.

The chain has TRBV7-9 and TRBJ2-1; D perhaps matches TRBD2 (5 bases). Germline CDR1 and CDR2: SEHNR and FQNEAQ (reference sequence). The CDR3 has 15 amino acids. With 8 bases removed from V and 3 bases from J, the gap between germline ends came to 17 bases. The CDR3 loop reads CASGQGLLLYNEQFF. The CDR3 bases are TGTGCCAGCGGCCAAGGACTCCTTCTCTACAATGAGCAGTTCTTC.

The chain recombines TRBV5-6 with TRBJ2-1; 10 nucleotides agree with TRBD2. The CDR3 has 16 residues. From germline, CDR1 is SGHDT and CDR2 YYEEEE. V dropped 1 base and J dropped 7; count of bases not matched to a gene: 8. DNA of the CDR3: TGTGCCAGCAGCTTGCCGGGACTAGCGAGTGGGAATGAGCAGTTCTTC. The encoded protein is CASSLPGLASGNEQFF.

This sequence joins TRBV28 and TRBJ1-5; D unresolved. Germline V lookup: CDR1 MDHEN, CDR2 SYDVKM. The germline V and J ends were trimmed by 5 bases and 6 bases, with 20 bases remaining between them. This CDR3 spans 16 amino acids. The CDR3, as DNA: TGTGCCAGCAGTCCGAGCGGTCTTAGGCGCAGTCAGCCCCAGCATTTT. It is translated as CASSPSGLRRSQPQHF.

The chain joins TRBV15 to TRBJ2-2; possibly TRBD2 for D (6 bases). V lost 1 base to trimming and J lost 1 base, with 13 bases between them. The CDR3 contains 17 residues. In germline, CDR1 is LNHNV, CDR2 YYDKDF (reference sequence). Written as DNA, the CDR3 is TGTGCCACCAGCAGAGGGGGGGTCAGAAAGAACACCGGGGAGCTGTTTTTT. Translated: CATSRGGVRKNTGELFF.

The rearrangement uses TRBV20-1 and TRBJ2-4; D possibly corresponds to TRBD2 (6 bases). The germline V gene encodes CDR1 DFQATT and CDR2 SNEGSKA (reference sequence). The length of the CDR3 is 12 residues. V lost 8 bases and J 13 bases, leaving 21 bases between the germline ends. CDR3: CSKSGSRGEQYF. Written as DNA, the CDR3 is TGCAGTAAAAGTGGGTCCCGCGGGGAGCAGTACTTC.

The chain couples TRBV6-5 to TRBJ2-1; 9 positions match TRBD2. The CDR3 is 14 amino acids. CDR1 is MNHEY, CDR2 SVGAGI, per germline. The DNA of the CDR3 is TGTGCAGCCTCGGGGGTTAGCGGGAGCTATGAGCAGTTCTTC. Translation gives CAASGVSGSYEQFF.

This chain links TRBV12-3 or TRBV12-4 with TRBJ1-5, with a possible D match to TRBD1 (5 bases). The germline V and J ends were trimmed by 2 bases and 2 bases, with 13 bases remaining between them. The length of the CDR3 is 16 residues. The CDR3 coding sequence is TGTGCCAGCAGTTTAAGATGGCTGGGGGGCAATCAGCCCCAGCATTTT. It is translated as CASSLRWLGGNQPQHF.

The rearrangement joins TRBV6-1 to TRBJ2-3; 13 bases agree with TRBD2. The CDR3 is made up of 15 amino acids. The germline CDR1 and CDR2 sequences are MNHNS and SASEGT. Trimming removed 7 bases from V and 4 bases from J; junction bases left unmatched: 5. The CDR3 is CASTLLAGGPDTQYF. DNA of the CDR3: TGTGCCAGCACGCTACTAGCGGGAGGGCCAGATACGCAGTATTTT.

This clonotype was counted only a few times. This sequence joins TRBV5-1 and TRBJ2-1; 10 bases match TRBD2. The CDR3 loop spans 14 amino acids. CDR1 and CDR2 (germline): SGHRS, YFSETQ. Trimming cost V 0 bases and J 10 bases; bases outside gene matches: 4. The CDR3 DNA sequence: TGCGCCAGCAGCTTGGAGACTAGCGGGTACGAGCAGTTCTTC. Translated, it gives CASSLETSGYEQFF.